The present T cell receptor (beta chain) was sequenced within a study of human T cells and chemical hapten exposure. Study overall: The variation in per-sample TCR yields arose mainly from small differences in pooled library volumes.

Time point reported: patch test 3, about 24 weeks after DPC sensitization. Treatment denoted: therapeutic diphenylcyclopropenone sensitization with weekly scalp DPC. Blood collection happened ahead of applying each patch test. Blood, whole and unfractionated, served as the source for total RNA extraction. This clonotype was seen a few times. What it recognizes is unknown. TCRdb reprocessed the RACE reads via MiXCR and lists one record per CDR3 protein. Of 150,000 to 200,000 distinct CDR3 sequences listed, approximately 26% were seen once; the top ten hold 2% to 2.5%. Findings and caveats of the study: Expanded TCRs grouped into significantly more large CDR3 similarity clusters than controls produced.

Sequenced material: whole blood, taken in connection with sensitization to the hapten diphenylcyclopropenone (DPC). The source of this sequence is a woman between 35 and 50 years old with alopecia areata. Some clones in this sample may be carry-over from other donors' samples.

The CDR3 here is CASTNFPGSQETQYF. CDR3 coding DNA: TGCGCCAGTACCAACTTTCCCGGGAGCCAAGAGACCCAGTACTTC. The rearrangement joins TRBV5-1 to TRBJ2-5; a weak D match, TRBD2 (6 bases). Germline V lookup: CDR1 SGHRS, CDR2 YFSETQ. The CDR3 is 15 amino acids. The V and J ends lost 8 bases and 1 base respectively, with 18 bases between them.